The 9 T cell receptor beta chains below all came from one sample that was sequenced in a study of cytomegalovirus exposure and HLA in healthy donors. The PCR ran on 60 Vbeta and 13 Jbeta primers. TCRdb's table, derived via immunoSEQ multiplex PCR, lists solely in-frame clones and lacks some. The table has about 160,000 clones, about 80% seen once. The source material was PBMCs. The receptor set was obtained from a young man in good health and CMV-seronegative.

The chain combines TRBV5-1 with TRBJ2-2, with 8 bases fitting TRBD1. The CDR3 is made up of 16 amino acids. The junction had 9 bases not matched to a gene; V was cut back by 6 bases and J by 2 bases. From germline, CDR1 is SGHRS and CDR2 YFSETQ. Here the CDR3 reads CASTLTGGLNTGELFF. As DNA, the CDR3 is TGCGCCAGCACCCTTACAGGGGGGCTCAACACCGGGGAGCTGTTTTTT.

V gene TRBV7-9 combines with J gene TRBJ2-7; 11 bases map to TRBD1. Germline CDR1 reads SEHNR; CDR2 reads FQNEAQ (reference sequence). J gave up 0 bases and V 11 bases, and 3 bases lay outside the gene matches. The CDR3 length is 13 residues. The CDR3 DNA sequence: TGTGCCGGGGGGACAGGGGGCTCCTACGAGCAGTACTTC. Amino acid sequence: CAGGTGGSYEQYF.

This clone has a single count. CDR3 sequence: CASGLAHYNEQFF. The CDR3 DNA sequence: TGTGCTAGTGGTTTGGCCCATTACAATGAGCAGTTCTTC. The V call is TRBV12-5, the J call TRBJ2-1; no clear D gene. CDR3 length equals 13 residues. The germline CDR1 and CDR2 sequences are LGHNT and FRNRAP. V lost 1 base and J 4 bases, leaving 5 bases between the germline ends.

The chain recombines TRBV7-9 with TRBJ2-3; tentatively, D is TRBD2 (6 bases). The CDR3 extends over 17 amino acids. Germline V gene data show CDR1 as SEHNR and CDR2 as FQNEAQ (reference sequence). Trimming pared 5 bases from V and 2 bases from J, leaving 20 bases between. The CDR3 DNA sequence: TGTGCCAGCAGCGACCCTATAGTAGCGGAACCCACAGATACGCAGTATTTT. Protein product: CASSDPIVAEPTDTQYF.

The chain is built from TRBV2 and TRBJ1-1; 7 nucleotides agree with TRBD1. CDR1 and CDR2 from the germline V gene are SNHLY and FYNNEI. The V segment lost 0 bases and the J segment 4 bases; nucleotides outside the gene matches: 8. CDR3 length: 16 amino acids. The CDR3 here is CASSEAGTVLGTEAFF. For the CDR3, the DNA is TGTGCCAGCAGTGAAGCGGGGACAGTTCTCGGCACTGAAGCTTTCTTT.

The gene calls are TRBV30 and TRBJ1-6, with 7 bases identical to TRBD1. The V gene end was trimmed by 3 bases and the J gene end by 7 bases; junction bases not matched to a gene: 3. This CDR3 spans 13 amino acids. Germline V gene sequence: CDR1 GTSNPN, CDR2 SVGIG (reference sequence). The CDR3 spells CAWSGQVNSPLHF. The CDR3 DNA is TGTGCCTGGAGCGGACAGGTGAATTCACCCCTCCACTTT.

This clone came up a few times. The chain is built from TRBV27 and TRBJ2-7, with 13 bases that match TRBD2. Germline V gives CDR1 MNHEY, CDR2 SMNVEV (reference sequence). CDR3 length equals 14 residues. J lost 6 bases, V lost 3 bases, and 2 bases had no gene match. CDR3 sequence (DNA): TGTGCCAGCAGTTTCGGACTAGCGGGAGCCGAGCAGTACTTC. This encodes CASSFGLAGAEQYF.

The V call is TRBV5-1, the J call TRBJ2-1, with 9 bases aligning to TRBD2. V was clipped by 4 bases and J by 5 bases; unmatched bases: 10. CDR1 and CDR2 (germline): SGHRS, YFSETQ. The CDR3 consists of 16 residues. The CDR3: CASSPTGGRGDNEQFF. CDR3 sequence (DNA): TGCGCCAGCAGCCCGACGGGCGGGAGGGGTGACAATGAGCAGTTCTTC. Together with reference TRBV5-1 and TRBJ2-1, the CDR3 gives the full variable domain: KAGVTQTPRYLIKTRGQQVTLSCSPISGHRSVSWYQQTPGQGLQFLFEYFSETQRNKGNFPGRFSGRQFSNSRSEMNVSTLELGDSALYLCASSPTGGRGDNEQFFGPGTRLTVL.

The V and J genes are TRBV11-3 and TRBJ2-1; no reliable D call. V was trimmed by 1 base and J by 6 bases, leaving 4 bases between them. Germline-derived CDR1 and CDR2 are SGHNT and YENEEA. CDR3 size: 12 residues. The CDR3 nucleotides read TGTGCCAGCAGCTTAGGCGTCAATGAGCAGTTCTTC. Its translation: CASSLGVNEQFF.